Below, one T cell receptor beta chain is given with its context. A single base separates this from a much larger clone, so it may be a read error. The data were obtained in a study of T cell changes during pregnancy in multiple sclerosis. V shed 1 base and J 7 bases; nucleotides not matched to a gene: 2. Per the germline V gene, CDR1 is MNHNS and CDR2 is SASEGT. The CDR3 totals 14 residues. The repertoire was sequenced with immunoSEQ multiplex PCR; TCRdb's copy has only in-frame clones and lacks some. The table has tens of thousands of clones, roughly 87% seen once. The TCR comes from a female donor with multiple sclerosis, enrolled in a pregnancy study. Source: CD8+ T cells from peripheral blood mononuclear cells, taken before pregnancy. The chain combines TRBV6-1 with TRBJ1-2; 11 positions match TRBD1. The CDR3 protein is CASSEVGTGGGYTF. DNA for the CDR3: TGTGCCAGCAGTGAAGTAGGGACAGGGGGTGGCTACACCTTC.